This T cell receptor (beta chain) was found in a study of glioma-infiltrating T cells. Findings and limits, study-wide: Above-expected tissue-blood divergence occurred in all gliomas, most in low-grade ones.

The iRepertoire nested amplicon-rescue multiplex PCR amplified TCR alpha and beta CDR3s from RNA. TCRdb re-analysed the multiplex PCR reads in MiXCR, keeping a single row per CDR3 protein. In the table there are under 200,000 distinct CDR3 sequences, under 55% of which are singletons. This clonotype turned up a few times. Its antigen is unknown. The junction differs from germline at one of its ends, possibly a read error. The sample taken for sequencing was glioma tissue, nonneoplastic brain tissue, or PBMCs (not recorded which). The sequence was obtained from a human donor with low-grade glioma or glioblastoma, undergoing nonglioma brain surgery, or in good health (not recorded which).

The CDR3 DNA reads TGTGCCACCGGGGGGTCGCCTGGAGAGACCAAGTACTTC. Encoded protein: CATGGSPGETKYF. The rearrangement uses TRBV24-1 and TRBJ2-5, with D perhaps matching TRBD2 (6 bases). This CDR3 has 13 residues. From germline, CDR1 is KGHDR and CDR2 SFDVKD.